A selection of T cell receptor beta chains follows, all from one sample in a study of blood T cell repertoires in COVID-19. Repertoires were generated with immunoSEQ multiplex PCR, while TCRdb's copy carries only in-frame clones and drops some. This repertoire shows about 69,000 clones, 60% to 80% found once; its top ten account for 16%. The sample comprised peripheral blood. The source is a man aged 60 to 69 with acute or convalescent COVID-19. Both conserved end residues are part of each CDR3. A D gene is named only where the DNA matches it firmly. For some rows the clone size is stated as once, few or many, or as a class when expanded; others skip it.

v_gene,d_gene,j_gene,abundance,CDR3nt,CDR3aa
TRBV4-1,-,TRBJ2-3,-,TGCGCCAGCAGCCAAACCCGAGACGGGGGGCGGGTCGTTCGCACAGATACGCAGTATTTT,CASSQTRDGGRVVRTDTQYF
TRBV5-1,TRBD1,TRBJ1-4,-,TGCGCCAGCAGCTTACAGGGGGGTGATAATGAAAAACTGTTTTTT,CASSLQGGDNEKLFF
TRBV10-3,-,TRBJ2-5,-,TGTGCCATAAAAGACCAAGGGGATGAGACCCAGTACTTC,CAIKDQGDETQYF
TRBV6-4,TRBD1,TRBJ1-2,-,TGTGCCAGCAGTGACTCTGGGACAGCTAACTATGGCTACACCTTC,CASSDSGTANYGYTF
TRBV12-2,-,TRBJ1-1,-,TGTGCAAGTCGCTTATATGGGCACCCGAACACTGAAGCTTTCTTT,CASRLYGHPNTEAFF
TRBV5-1,-,TRBJ2-7,once,TGCGCCAGCAGCTTGGGGTTAAGGGGCCAACGCTACGAGCAGTACTTC,CASSLGLRGQRYEQYF
TRBV6-5,-,TRBJ2-3,-,TGTGCCAGCAGTTACTACAGGGCAGATACGCAGTATTTT,CASSYYRADTQYF
TRBV6-4,-,TRBJ1-2,-,TGTGCCAGCAGTGACTCGAATTCTGGGACACAACGTTATTATGGCTACACCTTC,CASSDSNSGTQRYYGYTF
TRBV5-6,TRBD2,TRBJ2-2,few,TGTGCCAGCAGCTCGGGACTAGCGGGACTGACCGGGGAGCTGTTTTTT,CASSSGLAGLTGELFF
TRBV28,-,TRBJ1-3,-,TGTGCCAGCAGTTTCTTAGCCGGGGAATCGGGAAACACCATATATTTT,CASSFLAGESGNTIYF
TRBV19,-,TRBJ1-2,-,TGTGCCAGTAGTGTGACAGGTACTCGGTATGGCTACACCTTC,CASSVTGTRYGYTF
TRBV2,TRBD1,TRBJ1-5,-,TGTGCCAGCAGTGGACAGGGCACAAACAATCAGCCCCAGCATTTT,CASSGQGTNNQPQHF
TRBV10-1,TRBD1,TRBJ1-1,-,TGCGCCAGCAGGGGGACAGACACTGAAGCTTTCTTT,CASRGTDTEAFF
TRBV3-1/TRBV3-2,-,TRBJ1-6,few,TGTGCCAGCAGCCAAGATGCGGTCTCACCCCTCCACTTT,CASSQDAVSPLHF
TRBV9,TRBD1,TRBJ1-3,-,TGTGCCAGCAGCGAGGACAGGGGGTCGACTGGAAACACCATATATTTT,CASSEDRGSTGNTIYF
TRBV7-3,-,TRBJ2-3,-,TGTGCCAGCAGTCGACTTGGCGCAGATACGCAGTATTTT,CASSRLGADTQYF
TRBV4-1,-,TRBJ1-3,-,TGCGCCAGCAGCCAAGATGACTTTTCCGGAAACACCATATATTTT,CASSQDDFSGNTIYF
TRBV19,-,TRBJ2-2,-,TGTGCCAGTGCGGACACAAACACCGGGGAGCTGTTTTTT,CASADTNTGELFF
TRBV11-1,-,TRBJ1-4,-,TGTGCCAGCAGCCCGAACAAGGCGTCAGGTCGTGAAAAACTGTTTTTT,CASSPNKASGREKLFF
TRBV10-3,-,TRBJ1-3,-,TGTGCCATCAGTGAGGAGGGACTCTCTGGAAACACCATATATTTT,CAISEEGLSGNTIYF
TRBV5-1,-,TRBJ2-2,-,TGCGCCAGCAGCTCCCTCGGGGGACTGATTGACTCCGGGGAGCTGTTTTTT,CASSSLGGLIDSGELFF
TRBV27,TRBD1,TRBJ1-6,-,TGTGCCAGCAGCCCAGGGGGGACAAGGGCATCACCCCTCCACTTT,CASSPGGTRASPLHF
TRBV6-5,-,TRBJ2-7,-,TGTGCCAGCAGACCCGACAGGAGATACGAGCAGTACTTC,CASRPDRRYEQYF
TRBV7-9,-,TRBJ1-3,-,TGTGCCAGCAGCTTAGGCGGGGGTTACGGAAACACCATATATTTT,CASSLGGGYGNTIYF
TRBV19,TRBD2,TRBJ2-4,-,TGTGCCAGTAGACGGGGGGGAGACAAAAACATTCAGTACTTC,CASRRGGDKNIQYF
TRBV9,-,TRBJ2-7,-,TGTGCCAGCAGCCCCCTTAGCTCCTACGAGCAGTACTTC,CASSPLSSYEQYF
TRBV4-2,-,TRBJ1-4,-,TGTGCCAGCAGCCAATCCTCAGGGCCATCCCCGGGTGAAAAACTGTTTTTT,CASSQSSGPSPGEKLFF
TRBV7-2,TRBD2,TRBJ2-7,-,TGTGCCAGCAGCTTAGCCCGAATGACTAGCGGGGGCTACGAGCAGTACTTC,CASSLARMTSGGYEQYF
TRBV6-5,TRBD1,TRBJ1-5,-,TGTGCCAGTGGGGACAGGAGACGCGGTCAGCCCCAGCATTTT,CASGDRRRGQPQHF
TRBV7-8,-,TRBJ1-6,-,TGTGCCAGCACCGTACAGAGGGCAGCGCTCTCCTATAATTCACCCCTCCACTTT,CASTVQRAALSYNSPLHF
TRBV3-1/TRBV3-2,-,TRBJ1-5,-,TGTGCCAGCAGCCAAGATCTTCCAGGTGAGCAGCCCCAGCATTTT,CASSQDLPGEQPQHF
TRBV9,TRBD2,TRBJ2-3,few,TGTGCCAGCAGCGTAGGCCGGGGGGGCACAGATACGCAGTATTTT,CASSVGRGGTDTQYF
TRBV5-1,-,TRBJ1-5,-,TGCGCCAGCAGCCTGGGTACAGGGTATCAGCCCCAGCATTTT,CASSLGTGYQPQHF
TRBV25-1,TRBD1,TRBJ2-2,-,TGTGCCAGCAGTCGGACAGGGGCCACCGGGGAGCTGTTTTTT,CASSRTGATGELFF
TRBV18,TRBD1,TRBJ1-3,-,TGTGCCAGCTCACCACGCGGGACAGGGGCTGGAAACACCATATATTTT,CASSPRGTGAGNTIYF
TRBV18,TRBD1,TRBJ2-3,-,TGTGCCAGCTCACCATTACAGGGGTGGGGCACAGATACGCAGTATTTT,CASSPLQGWGTDTQYF
TRBV3-1/TRBV3-2,TRBD1,TRBJ1-1,-,TGTGCCAGCAGCCAAGATCTCCCCGGGACAGGGGCGGTAACCTCGAACACTGAAGCTTTCTTT,CASSQDLPGTGAVTSNTEAFF
TRBV5-1,-,TRBJ2-3,-,TGCGCCAGCAGGCTACAGGGAACTGCCCCAGATACGCAGTATTTT,CASRLQGTAPDTQYF
TRBV4-1,-,TRBJ1-2,-,TGCGCCAGCAGCGTCGGGACACCGAACTATGGCTACACCTTC,CASSVGTPNYGYTF
TRBV5-8,-,TRBJ1-5,-,TGTGCCAGCAGCTTGATCGCAGGGTCCAATCAGCCCCAGCATTTT,CASSLIAGSNQPQHF
TRBV5-5,-,TRBJ1-4,-,TGTGCCAGCAGCTGGACAGTAAGCGAAAAACTGTTTTTT,CASSWTVSEKLFF
TRBV9,-,TRBJ1-1,-,TGTGCCAGCAGCCCCGGGGAAAACACTGAAGCTTTCTTT,CASSPGENTEAFF
TRBV5-1,-,TRBJ1-1,-,TGCGCCAGCAGCTTAATCAGGGGCCGGAGGAACACTGAAGCTTTCTTT,CASSLIRGRRNTEAFF